Sequencing of this T cell receptor (beta chain) was carried out in a study of blood T cell repertoires in COVID-19. Study background: The origin of the acute and convalescent COVID-19 samples was the United States, Italy and Spain.

This clone was seen just once. Assay used: immunoSEQ multiplex PCR; TCRdb lists only in-frame clones, some missing. Among about 60,000 clones listed, roughly 85% were seen once. The germline V gene has CDR1 SGHKS and CDR2 YYEKEE (reference sequence). Trimming shortened V by 2 bases and J by 5 bases, and 4 bases separated the two germline ends. This CDR3 is built from 11 residues. The sample consisted of peripheral blood. The chain uses TRBV5-5 and TRBJ1-2; no reliable D call. The clonotype originates from a human donor in a cohort sampled during active COVID-19. This chain's CDR3 is CASSLEYGYTF. CDR3 DNA sequence: TGTGCCAGCAGCTTAGAGTATGGCTACACCTTC.